This T cell receptor (beta chain) was sequenced during a study of T cells in Graves' hyperthyroidism and ophthalmopathy (dated by TCRdb to the late 2010s). Study-wide context: Peripheral blood samples were taken at the time of initial diagnosis, prior to any treatment. A discovery cohort of fewer than 110 patients, about 43 with Graves' ophthalmopathy and more than 55 with stable Graves' hyperthyroidism, was used to find distinguishing TCR V-J signatures. Prospective prediction of ophthalmopathy was tested in an independent validation cohort of 18 to 20 hyperthyroidism patients and 15 to 17 patients who later progressed to ophthalmopathy. The 100 discovery patients were randomly divided into training and test sets at a 7:3 ratio. The study also compared thyroid tissue and blood T-cell repertoires from five or six Graves' hyperthyroidism patients. After sampling, hyperthyroidism patients received methimazole starting at 30 mg daily, and ophthalmopathy patients received high-dose intravenous methylprednisolone. The paper reports TCR Vbeta CDR3 sequencing of 135 peripheral blood samples: 43 ophthalmopathy, fewer than 80 hyperthyroidism and around 17 progressor patients. Findings and caveats that apply to the study as a whole: Ophthalmopathy was separated from stable hyperthyroidism by a 13 V-J signature model, with approximately 85% sensitivity and approximately 81% specificity obtained in cross-validation and 80%/75% obtained in testing. Most expanded thyroid clonotypes (frequency above 0.001) were also detected in blood, suggesting blood repertoires may reflect thyroid immune responses. During validation, the model predicted progression to ophthalmopathy a median of around 6 months ahead of onset, with just under 71% sensitivity and 72.22% specificity. Sample size was not statistically predetermined, and investigators were not blinded to group allocation.

Amplification of TCR beta CDR3 regions was carried out from RNA transcripts. A first-round RT-PCR of the TCR CDR3 used the HTBI primer set with the Qiagen OneStep RT-PCR kit. Libraries were constructed in a second round of multiplex PCR, after which size selection and purification were performed. Paired-end sequencing of the libraries was performed with 100 bp reads on an Illumina HiSeq2000. The original pipeline was this. Raw data were processed with SOAPnuke, discarding reads with adapters, uncalled bases, mean Phred below 15, or no exact constant-primer or identifier match. COPE v1.2.5 was used to merge high-quality paired reads, and clonotypes were defined as unique nucleotide sequences. MiTCR v1.1 was used to align the clonotypes against IMGT TRBV, TRBD and TRBJ reference segments. The analysis included only V-J combinations with a frequency above 0.0001, which together covered 99% to 99.2% of the repertoires. The TCS score was defined as F50 (clonal expansion) divided by E x V (chaos), with BLOSUM62-based TCRdist calculated between CDR3 peptides within each V-J. Welch's t-statistics and random forest reduced around 510 V-J features to fewer than 15, which were used in a naive Bayes classifier (R e1071). The public reads were reanalyzed by TCRdb: fastp trimming at Q25, MiXCR alignment, in-frame beta chains only. Under each unique CDR3 protein, matching rows form one entry showing the most common genes and DNA. The V and J calls follow TCRdb's processing rather than the paper's. This sample lists about 620,000 distinct CDR3 sequences; roughly 17% were detected once. The ten largest clones represent 3.8% of the sample.

Graves' hyperthyroidism was defined as stable when no progression to ophthalmopathy occurred over 18 months of follow-up. The hyperthyroidism patients were between 18 and 65 years old and newly diagnosed, with a disease duration of less than 2 months. Exclusion was applied to patients with uncontrolled infections, other autoimmune diseases, pregnancy or lactation. Diagnoses were based on clinical symptoms, serum thyroxine and TRAb, thyroid ultrasound and orbital computed tomography. PBMCs were separated from around 9.1 ml of fresh peripheral blood using Ficoll-Paque density gradient centrifugation. Total RNA was extracted using Trizol reagent, and RNA quality was assessed on an Agilent 2100 Bioanalyzer. This clonotype appeared many times. Its antigen is unknown. No base qualities exist here, and no much larger clone lies one base off it. Trimming removed 4 bases from V and 11 bases from J; the gene matches leave 12 bases unexplained. The germline V gene (reference sequence) gives CDR1 as LGHDT and CDR2 as YNNKEL. From its cysteine to its phenylalanine, the CDR3 spans 17 amino acids. Here the CDR3 DNA is all that survives: 51 bases in frame from base 1.

Material: blood. This sequence was found in a woman under 40 with Graves' hyperthyroidism. The V and J segments used are TRBV3-1 and TRBJ2-1; TRBD2 agrees with 15 junctional bases. Here is the DNA: TGTGCCAGCAGCCTCCTCCCCGGGACTAGCGGGAGGAACCAGCAGTTCTTC. Its translation reads: CASSLLPGTSGRNQQFF.